The 5 T cell receptor beta chains below were found in one sample sequenced in a study of blood T cells in healthy people across ages. A second PCR of roughly 7 to 11 cycles used a sample-barcoded 5' primer and a J-beta primer mix. One entry per CDR3 protein, called by TCRdb with MiXCR from the 5' RACE reads. The sample shows about 510,000 distinct CDR3 sequences, 25% to 35% of them seen only once. This same sample was also part of a study on T cells of mothers and their children.

The sample comprised blood. These receptors were obtained from a boy aged 2 to 10 in good health.

This clonotype was detected only once. The V and J genes are TRBV6-5 and TRBJ1-6; 9 nucleotides agree with TRBD1. CDR3 length: 13 amino acids. Germline V lookup: CDR1 MNHEY, CDR2 SVGAGI. The CDR3 loop reads CGSGDRANSPLHF. The DNA of the CDR3 is TGTGGCTCGGGGGACAGGGCCAATTCACCCCTCCACTTT.

The chain employs TRBV10-3 and TRBJ1-3; D is uncertain. The CDR3 runs 15 residues. Looked up from germline, CDR1 is ENHRY and CDR2 is SYGVKD. The V gene lost 7 bases and the J gene lost 1 base, with 14 bases spanning the gap. The CDR3 DNA reads TGTGCCATCACGCCCGACCTGGCGTCTGGAAACACCATATATTTT. Translation gives CAITPDLASGNTIYF.

DNA of the CDR3: TGCAGTGCTGGGAGCGGTATAGCCAAAAACATTCAGTACTTC. Amino acid sequence: CSAGSGIAKNIQYF. The V gene is TRBV20-1, the J gene TRBJ2-4; tentative D call: TRBD2 (5 bases). V was trimmed by 5 bases and J by 0 bases, leaving 11 bases between them. Germline lookup yields CDR1 DFQATT and CDR2 SNEGSKA (reference sequence). CDR3 length equals 14 residues.

This clonotype was seen a few times. The rearrangement links TRBV5-8 to TRBJ1-1; D uncertain. Germline-derived CDR1 and CDR2 are SGHTS and YDEGEE. CDR3 size: 14 residues. V gave up 0 bases and J gave up 5 bases, with 11 bases separating them. The CDR3 sequence is CASSLEPRATEAFF. The CDR3, as DNA: TGTGCCAGCAGCTTGGAACCAAGGGCGACTGAAGCTTTCTTT. The full variable domain, with the rest looked up from reference TRBV5-8 and TRBJ1-1, is EAGVTQSPTHLIKTRGQQATLRCSPISGHTSVYWYQQALGLGLQFLLWYDEGEERNRGNFPPRFSGRQFPNYSSELNVNALELEDSALYLCASSLEPRATEAFFGQGTRLTVV.

The chain uses TRBV6-1 and TRBJ2-7; D remains unclear. With 6 bases removed from V and 3 bases from J, the gap between germline ends came to 15 bases. The germline V gene has CDR1 MNHNS and CDR2 SASEGT. CDR3 length: 14 residues. Here the CDR3 DNA reads TGTGCCAGCAGGCGGTCCCAAACCGGCTACGAGCAGTACTTC. This encodes CASRRSQTGYEQYF.